This TCR beta chain comes out of a study of metastatic and nonmetastatic thyroid tumors. Study context: Where malignant and benign thyroid patients were concerned, repertoires were compared across blood and tumor or nodule tissue. Findings of the study overall: TCR beta diversity was reportedly significantly higher in malignant thyroid tumors than benign nodules, in blood and tumor.

Using MiXCR, TCRdb reanalyzed the PCR reads. The table has about 89,000 clones, around 13% seen once. Remarks on this clone: What it binds is not known. Since a much larger clone is just one base distant, this may be a read error. The same CDR3 arises from other DNA sequences in this sample as well.

Thyroid surgery was performed in patients who had received no treatment beforehand. Germline values: CDR1 SGHRS, CDR2 YFSETQ. The CDR3 is 13 residues long. The J gene is TRBJ2-5, the V gene TRBV5-1; D may be TRBD2 (5 bases). What was sequenced was tumor tissue. This TCR derives from a female donor with papillary thyroid cancer or a benign thyroid nodule (not recorded which). Some clones in this sample may be carry-over from other donors' samples. CDR3 in DNA: TGCGCCAGCAGTTACGAGAGAGCGGAGACCCAGTACTTT. It translates to CASSYERAETQYF.